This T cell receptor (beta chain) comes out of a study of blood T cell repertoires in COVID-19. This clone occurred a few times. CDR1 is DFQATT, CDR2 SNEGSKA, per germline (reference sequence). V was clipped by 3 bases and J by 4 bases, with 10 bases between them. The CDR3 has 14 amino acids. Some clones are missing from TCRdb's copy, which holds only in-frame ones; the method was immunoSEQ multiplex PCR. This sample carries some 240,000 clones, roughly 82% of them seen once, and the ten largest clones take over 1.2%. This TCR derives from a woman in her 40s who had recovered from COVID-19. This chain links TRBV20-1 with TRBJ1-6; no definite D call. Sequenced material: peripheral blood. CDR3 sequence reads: CSASTEQYNSPLHF. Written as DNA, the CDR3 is TGCAGTGCTAGTACTGAACAGTATAATTCACCCCTCCACTTT.